What follows are 2 T cell receptor beta chains derived from one specimen sequenced in a study of T cells in Graves' hyperthyroidism and ophthalmopathy. Amplified TCR beta CDR3 regions derived from RNA transcripts. TCR CDR3 underwent first-round RT-PCR with the HTBI primer set. TCRdb reprocessed the multiplex PCR reads via MiXCR and lists one record per CDR3 protein. Among more than 45,000 distinct CDR3 sequences listed, 49% were seen once. The specimen was blood. Receptors were obtained from a woman under 40 with Graves' ophthalmopathy.

This clonotype has at least ten counts. The rearrangement uses TRBV6-5 and TRBJ2-3; D may be TRBD1 (6 bases). Germline assignment: CDR1 MNHEY and CDR2 SVGAGI. V was trimmed by 5 bases and J by 0 bases, leaving 12 bases between them. The CDR3 runs to 15 residues. The CDR3 DNA is TGTGCCAGCAGTCTCCGGGACACTAGCACAGATACGCAGTATTTT. This sequence encodes CASSLRDTSTDTQYF.

V and J are TRBV20-1 and TRBJ2-7; D might be TRBD2 (6 bases). Germline loops: CDR1 DFQATT, CDR2 SNEGSKA (reference sequence). V shed 2 bases and J shed 4 bases, with 15 bases lying between them. CDR3 length equals 14 residues. The CDR3 region is CSARRGGGRYEQYF. The CDR3 coding sequence is TGCAGTGCTAGAAGGGGAGGTGGGCGGTACGAGCAGTACTTC.